Below, 29 T cell receptor beta chains from the same sample are listed, as sequenced in a study of CD4 T cells in relation to SARS-CoV-2 and coronaviruses. TCRdb keeps only in-frame clones here, not all; method: immunoSEQ multiplex PCR. The repertoire holds about 37,000 clones, with approximately 83% as singletons. The sequenced material came from memory CD4+ T cells from PBMCs. The receptors were sampled from an adult with COVID-19.

The CDR3 bases are TGTGCCAGCAGCTTAGGCCTAGCGGGAGGTACGTTCTTC. It translates to CASSLGLAGGTFF. The chain joins TRBV11-2 to TRBJ2-1; 11 bases map to TRBD2. Unmatched junction bases numbered 5, after V lost 1 base and J lost 15 bases. CDR1 is SGHAT, CDR2 FQNNGV, per germline. The CDR3 spans 13 residues.

The chain joins TRBV7-2 to TRBJ1-4; weak D call: TRBD1 (5 bases). V lost 4 bases and J lost 4, with 13 bases in between. Germline V CDR1 and CDR2: SGHTA, FQGNSA. This CDR3 contains 15 residues. DNA for the CDR3: TGTGCCAGCAGCTACGGCGACAGAGATAATGAAAAACTGTTTTTT. It yields the protein CASSYGDRDNEKLFF.

CDR3 residues: CASSPGPGQSYGYTF. Written as DNA, the CDR3 is TGTGCCAGTAGCCCAGGTCCGGGACAGAGCTATGGCTACACCTTC. V and J are TRBV19 and TRBJ1-2; TRBD1 matches 7 bases. With 6 bases clipped from V and 4 bases from J, the junction kept 11 bases outside the gene matches. The CDR3 has 15 residues. Germline values: CDR1 LNHDA, CDR2 SQIVND (reference sequence).

This clone has a single count. The rearrangement links TRBV28 to TRBJ1-5, with 7 bases lining up with TRBD1. CDR3 length equals 16 residues. The germline V gene encodes CDR1 MDHEN and CDR2 SYDVKM. J lost 3 bases, V lost 6 bases, and 11 bases had no gene match. The CDR3 DNA reads TGTGCCAGCAGCCCAACTACAGGGGCCAACAATCAGCCCCAGCATTTT. It codes for CASSPTTGANNQPQHF.

The chain combines TRBV2 with TRBJ1-1, with D unresolved. The germline gives CDR1 SNHLY, CDR2 FYNNEI. Trimming removed 9 bases at V and 1 base at J, with 15 bases between. The CDR3 has 14 residues. The chain's CDR3 is CASRTPASNTEAFF. The CDR3 DNA reads TGTGCCAGTAGAACGCCAGCCTCGAACACTGAAGCTTTCTTT. Combining the CDR3 with reference TRBV2 and TRBJ1-1 gives the whole variable domain EPEVTQTPSHQVTQMGQEVILRCVPISNHLYFYWYRQILGQKVEFLVSFYNNEISEKSEIFDDQFSVERPDGSNFTLKIRSTKLEDSAMYFCASRTPASNTEAFFGQGTRLTVV.

The chain joins TRBV7-2 to TRBJ2-7; 9 bases fit TRBD1. Losses at the gene ends were 4 bases for V and 4 bases for J; bases not matched to a gene: 8. Germline loops: CDR1 SGHTA, CDR2 FQGNSA. This CDR3 comprises 15 residues. CDR3 nucleotide sequence: TGTGCCAGCAGCTACGGGACAGGGTTTAGTTACGAGCAGTACTTC. Amino acid sequence: CASSYGTGFSYEQYF.

The gene calls are TRBV3-1 (or the pseudogene TRBV3-2) and TRBJ1-2; perhaps TRBD1 as D (5 bases). Trimming removed 8 bases at V and 7 bases at J, with 17 bases between. This CDR3 is 13 amino acids long. Germline lookup yields CDR1 LGHDT and CDR2 YNNKEL (reference sequence). The CDR3 DNA reads as TGTGCCAGCGCCGGGACGTCAACCTTTGGCTACACCTTC. It yields the protein CASAGTSTFGYTF.

The J gene is TRBJ2-3, the V gene TRBV5-1; D might be TRBD1 (6 bases). The CDR3 sequence is 14 residues long. Trimming removed 4 bases from V and 1 base from J, with 10 bases in between. CDR1 is SGHRS, CDR2 YFSETQ, per germline. In DNA form, the CDR3 reads TGCGCCAGCAGCGCCCGACAGGGCACAGATACGCAGTATTTT. Translation: CASSARQGTDTQYF.

V and J are TRBV6-5 and TRBJ2-5; perhaps TRBD2 as D (5 bases). Per the germline V gene, CDR1 is MNHEY and CDR2 is SVGAGI. The V gene lost 0 bases and the J gene lost 3 bases, with 5 bases spanning the gap. This CDR3 region has 13 residues. This chain's CDR3 is CASSYSGEETQYF. CDR3 sequence (DNA): TGTGCCAGCAGTTACTCGGGAGAAGAGACCCAGTACTTC.

The chain employs TRBV5-1 and TRBJ2-5, with 10 nucleotides matching TRBD2. The CDR3 spans 16 residues. Germline CDR1 SGHRS, CDR2 YFSETQ. The junction had 9 bases not matched to a gene; V was cut back by 2 bases and J by 5 bases. The CDR3 DNA sequence: TGCGCCAGCAGCTTCGGACTAGCGGTTTCTACGGAGACCCAGTACTTC. This sequence encodes CASSFGLAVSTETQYF.

CDR3 nucleotide sequence: TGTGCCAGCAGTCCTTGGCGGGAGACCCAGTACTTC. Amino acid sequence: CASSPWRETQYF. The chain links TRBV28 to TRBJ2-5; D is uncertain. The germline V gene has CDR1 MDHEN and CDR2 SYDVKM. The CDR3 is made up of 12 amino acids. Trimming stripped 5 bases from V and 5 bases from J, with 9 bases between.

This chain links TRBV24-1 with TRBJ2-4; 8 bases align to TRBD2. V gave up 4 bases and J gave up 9 bases; unmatched junction bases: 4. The CDR3 totals 13 residues. Germline values: CDR1 KGHDR, CDR2 SFDVKD. This CDR3 reads CATSESGGGIQYF. CDR3 DNA sequence: TGTGCCACCAGTGAGTCGGGGGGGGGCATTCAGTACTTC.

The chain uses TRBV5-5 and TRBJ2-3; TRBD2 is a possible D gene (6 bases). The V end was cut by 0 bases, the J end by 6 bases, with 14 bases between. This CDR3 contains 15 residues. The germline CDR1 and CDR2 sequences are SGHKS and YYEKEE (reference sequence). Here the CDR3 DNA reads TGTGCCAGCAGCTTGGTGGCGGGGTACAGCGATACGCAGTATTTT. Residues: CASSLVAGYSDTQYF.

Notes on this clone: Distinct nucleotide sequences in the sample also encode this CDR3. The chain employs TRBV12-5 and TRBJ1-1; 8 positions match TRBD1. Germline CDR1 LGHNT, CDR2 FRNRAP. The junction had 10 bases not matched to a gene; V was cut back by 0 bases and J by 7 bases. CDR3 length: 16 residues. The CDR3 DNA sequence: TGTGCTAGTGGTTTGGTGACTGGGCAGGGGGCATTTGAAGCTTTCTTT. Its translation: CASGLVTGQGAFEAFF. Based on the CDR3 plus reference TRBV12-5 and TRBJ1-1, the full variable domain is DARVTQTPRHKVTEMGQEVTMRCQPILGHNTVFWYRQTMMQGLELLAYFRNRAPLDDSGMPKDRFSAEMPDATLATLKIQPSEPRDSAVYFCASGLVTGQGAFEAFFGQGTRLTVV.

The chain couples TRBV5-4 to TRBJ2-3; D might be TRBD1 (6 bases). Trimming removed 4 bases at V and 6 bases at J, with 12 bases between. The CDR3 totals 13 residues. Germline-derived CDR1 and CDR2 are SGHNT and YYREEE (reference sequence). CDR3 region: CASSPGTPDTQYF. CDR3 sequence (DNA): TGTGCCAGCAGCCCCGGGACACCGGATACGCAGTATTTT.

The V and J genes are TRBV5-1 and TRBJ2-3, with a weak D call TRBD2 (6 bases). The CDR3 has 14 residues. Germline loops: CDR1 SGHRS, CDR2 YFSETQ. Trimming took 4 bases from V and 0 from J, leaving 9 bases between them. The CDR3 loop reads CASSAGTSTDTQYF. As DNA, the CDR3 is TGCGCCAGCAGCGCCGGGACTAGCACAGATACGCAGTATTTT.

The chain joins TRBV7-3 to TRBJ2-4; tentatively, D is TRBD2 (6 bases). The CDR3 covers 13 residues. Germline V CDR1 and CDR2: SGHTA, FQGTGA. Trimming pared 1 base from V and 11 bases from J, leaving 12 bases between. The CDR3, as DNA: TGTGCCAGCAGCTTAATGGGGGGAGAGGTTCAGTACTTC. It yields the protein CASSLMGGEVQYF.

This chain joins TRBV11-3 and TRBJ2-1; D gene unclear. The CDR3 contains 13 residues. Germline V gene data show CDR1 as SGHNT and CDR2 as YENEEA. With 1 base removed from V and 5 bases from J, the gap between germline ends came to 6 bases. Written as DNA, the CDR3 is TGTGCCAGCAGCTTAGTCTACGACAATGAGCAGTTCTTC. It specifies CASSLVYDNEQFF.

This clone was observed a single time. The chain joins TRBV9 to TRBJ2-3, with D possibly matching TRBD2 (5 bases). Germline-derived CDR1 and CDR2 are SGDLS and YYNGEE. CDR3 length: 14 amino acids. V was pared by 4 bases and J by 6 bases, with 15 bases between. The CDR3 bases are TGTGCCAGCAGCCGCATAGACTTAGCGGATACGCAGTATTTT. The encoded protein is CASSRIDLADTQYF.

The V and J genes are TRBV5-4 and TRBJ2-2, with D hard to call. Per the germline V gene, CDR1 is SGHNT and CDR2 is YYREEE (reference sequence). V was trimmed by 4 bases and J by 9 bases, leaving 13 bases between them. The CDR3 extends over 13 amino acids. For the CDR3, the DNA is TGTGCCAGCAGCATGGACCCACCAAGGGAGCTGTTTTTT. Its translation: CASSMDPPRELFF. The full variable domain, rest sourced from reference TRBV5-4 and TRBJ2-2, is ETGVTQSPTHLIKTRGQQVTLRCSSQSGHNTVSWYQQALGQGPQFIFQYYREEENGRGNFPPRFSGLQFPNYSSELNVNALELDDSALYLCASSMDPPRELFFGEGSRLTVL.

The genes are TRBV19 and TRBJ1-6, with no clear D. The CDR3 extends over 13 amino acids. V shed 5 bases and J shed 15 bases, with 17 bases lying between them. The germline V gene has CDR1 LNHDA and CDR2 SQIVND (reference sequence). The chain's CDR3 is CASSVDTLRLLHF. In DNA form, the CDR3 reads TGTGCCAGTAGTGTTGACACGCTTAGGCTCCTCCACTTT.

The V gene is TRBV5-1, the J gene TRBJ2-5, with 7 bases identical to TRBD2. CDR1 and CDR2 (germline): SGHRS, YFSETQ. V lost 4 bases to trimming and J lost 2 bases; unmatched junction nucleotides: 5. The CDR3 spans 14 residues. Written as DNA, the CDR3 is TGCGCCAGCAGCCAAGCGGGATTACAAGAGACCCAGTACTTC. This translates into CASSQAGLQETQYF.

This sequence joins TRBV2 and TRBJ1-5; the D is unclear. Germline loops: CDR1 SNHLY, CDR2 FYNNEI. The CDR3 runs 13 residues. V shed 3 bases and J shed 6 bases, with 9 bases lying between them. The CDR3 is CASSDGMGQPQHF. The CDR3 coding sequence is TGTGCCAGCAGTGACGGGATGGGTCAGCCCCAGCATTTT.

This clone was recorded once. V is TRBV30 and J is TRBJ1-2; a weak D match, TRBD1 (6 bases). CDR1 GTSNPN and CDR2 SVGIG come from the germline V gene (reference sequence). V lost 5 bases and J 8 bases, leaving 18 bases between the germline ends. This CDR3 comprises 13 residues. CDR3 in DNA: TGTGCCTGGGTGGCGACAGGTTTCGGAGGCTACACCTTC. It is translated as CAWVATGFGGYTF.

V and J are TRBV18 and TRBJ2-1; TRBD1 matches at 8 bases. V lost 1 base to trimming and J lost 6 bases; unmatched junction nucleotides: 5. This CDR3 spans 15 amino acids. The germline CDR1 and CDR2 sequences are KGHSH and LQKENI. Written as DNA, the CDR3 is TGTGCCAGCTCACCACAAAGGACAGGGCGCAATGAGCAGTTCTTC. It encodes CASSPQRTGRNEQFF.

The chain employs TRBV6-2 or TRBV6-3 and TRBJ1-6; D perhaps matches TRBD1 (6 bases). Germline CDR1 reads MNHEY; CDR2 reads SVGEGT. The CDR3 consists of 18 residues. V was pared by 3 bases and J by 6 bases, with 21 bases between. CDR3 nucleotide sequence: TGTGCCAGCAGTTATGCCCGAGGGGGAGCGTTCTCTAATTCACCCCTCCACTTT. Its translation: CASSYARGGAFSNSPLHF.

The chain couples TRBV25-1 to TRBJ1-4, with no clear D. This CDR3 comprises 15 residues. Germline CDR1 is MGHDK and CDR2 is SYGVNS. The germline V and J ends were trimmed by 4 bases and 7 bases, with 16 bases remaining between them. The CDR3 loop reads CASSAPLERGEKLFF. CDR3 in DNA: TGTGCCAGCAGTGCCCCACTGGAGCGGGGTGAAAAACTGTTTTTT.

Points on this clone: The germline gene is not matched at one end of the junction; a read error may be the cause. The chain combines TRBV19 with TRBJ1-6; 9 bases are a match to TRBD1. Germline loops: CDR1 LNHDA, CDR2 SQIVND (reference sequence). CDR3 length: 14 amino acids. Here the CDR3 DNA reads TGTGTCAGTAGGCGGGACAGGGCACCTTCACCCCTCCACTTT. Translating it yields CVSRRDRAPSPLHF.

This rearrangement joins TRBV5-4 to TRBJ2-3; 13 bases match TRBD2. J was trimmed by 4 bases and V by 3 bases; bases with no gene match: 5. Germline V gene lookup returns CDR1 SGHNT and CDR2 YYREEE (reference sequence). The CDR3 totals 16 residues. The CDR3 coding sequence is TGTGCCAGCAGCTCAACTAGCGGGAGGGTGGCAGATACGCAGTATTTT. Translating it yields CASSSTSGRVADTQYF.